This TCR beta chain is drawn from a study of cytomegalovirus exposure and HLA in healthy donors. Study-wide points: The analysis excluded some indistinguishable V segments, including TRBV6-2 and TRBV6-3. Fewer than 20,000 TCR beta sequences were associated with HLA alleles at 0.05 false discovery rate in a later analysis. The sole available immune exposure information was CMV serostatus. Highly shared sequence variants in one cluster were likely a sequencing artifact.

About this clone: The target antigen is unknown.

The CDR3 extends over 15 amino acids. The germline V and J ends were trimmed by 2 bases and 3 bases, with 14 bases remaining between them. The germline V gene encodes CDR1 PRHDT and CDR2 FYEKMQ (reference sequence). The PCR ran on 60 Vbeta and 13 Jbeta primers. Clones were read by immunoSEQ multiplex PCR, and TCRdb kept only the in-frame ones, dropping some. The sample yields over 60,000 clones, under 80% seen once. Sequenced sample: PBMCs. The V gene is TRBV13, the J gene TRBJ2-7; the D gene is possibly TRBD2 (6 bases). This receptor was identified in a male donor in good health and CMV-seropositive. The CDR3 nucleotides are TGTGCCAGCAGCTTATTTGGGGGGTCGGACTACGAGCAGTACTTC. It is translated as CASSLFGGSDYEQYF.